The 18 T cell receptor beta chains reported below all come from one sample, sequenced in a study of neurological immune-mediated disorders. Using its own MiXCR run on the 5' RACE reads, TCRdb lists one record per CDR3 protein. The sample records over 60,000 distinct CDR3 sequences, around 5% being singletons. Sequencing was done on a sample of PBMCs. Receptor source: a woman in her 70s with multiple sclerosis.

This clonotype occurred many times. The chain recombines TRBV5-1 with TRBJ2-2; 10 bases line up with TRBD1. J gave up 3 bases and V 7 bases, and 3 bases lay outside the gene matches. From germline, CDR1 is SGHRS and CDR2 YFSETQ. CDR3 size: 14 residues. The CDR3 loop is CASSGTGDTGELFF. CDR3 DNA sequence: TGCGCCAGCTCCGGGACAGGGGACACCGGGGAGCTGTTTTTT.

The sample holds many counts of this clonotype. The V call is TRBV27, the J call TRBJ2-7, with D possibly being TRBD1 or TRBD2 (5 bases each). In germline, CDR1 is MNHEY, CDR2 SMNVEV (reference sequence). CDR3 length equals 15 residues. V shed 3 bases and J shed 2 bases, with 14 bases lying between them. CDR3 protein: CASSLGRSGTYEQYF. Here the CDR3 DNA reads TGTGCCAGCAGTTTGGGACGGTCGGGTACCTACGAGCAGTACTTC.

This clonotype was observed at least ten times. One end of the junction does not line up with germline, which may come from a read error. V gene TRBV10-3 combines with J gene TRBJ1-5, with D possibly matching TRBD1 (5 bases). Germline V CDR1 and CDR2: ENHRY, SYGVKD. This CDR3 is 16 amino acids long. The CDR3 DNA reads TGTGCCACCAGTCCAAGACAGCCCGTTAGCAATCAGCCCCAGCATTTT. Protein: CATSPRQPVSNQPQHF.

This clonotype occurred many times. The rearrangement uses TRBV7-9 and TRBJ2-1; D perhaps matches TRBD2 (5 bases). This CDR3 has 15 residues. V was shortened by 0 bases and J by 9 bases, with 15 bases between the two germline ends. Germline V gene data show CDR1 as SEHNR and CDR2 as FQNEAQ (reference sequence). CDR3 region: CASSLATGTNSEQFF. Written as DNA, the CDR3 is TGTGCCAGCAGCTTAGCCACGGGAACCAACAGTGAGCAGTTCTTC.

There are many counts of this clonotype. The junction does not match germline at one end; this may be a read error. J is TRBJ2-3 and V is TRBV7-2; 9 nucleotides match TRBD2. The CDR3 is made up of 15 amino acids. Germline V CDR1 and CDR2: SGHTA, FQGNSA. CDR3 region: CASSLAGMLTDTQYF. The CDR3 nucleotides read TGTGCCAGCAGCCTAGCGGGAATGTTGACAGATACGCAGTATTTT.

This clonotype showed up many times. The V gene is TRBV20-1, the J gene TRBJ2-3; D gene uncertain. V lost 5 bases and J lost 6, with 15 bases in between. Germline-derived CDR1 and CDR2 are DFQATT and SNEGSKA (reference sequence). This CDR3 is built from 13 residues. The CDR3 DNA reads TGCAGTGCTGAACTAATATCCCTTGATACGCAGTATTTT. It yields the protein CSAELISLDTQYF.

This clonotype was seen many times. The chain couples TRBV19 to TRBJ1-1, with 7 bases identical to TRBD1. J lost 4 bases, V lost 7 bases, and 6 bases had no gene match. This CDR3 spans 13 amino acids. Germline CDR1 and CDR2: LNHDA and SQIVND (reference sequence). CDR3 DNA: TGTGCCAGTACCCTGACAGGGACCACTGAAGCTTTCTTT. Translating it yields CASTLTGTTEAFF.

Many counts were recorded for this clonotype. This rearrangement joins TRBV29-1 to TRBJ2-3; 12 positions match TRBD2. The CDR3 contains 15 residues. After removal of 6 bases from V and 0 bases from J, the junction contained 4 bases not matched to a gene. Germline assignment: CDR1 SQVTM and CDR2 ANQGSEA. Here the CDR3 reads CSVPTSGRSTDTQYF. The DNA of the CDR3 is TGCAGCGTACCGACTAGCGGGAGAAGCACAGATACGCAGTATTTT.

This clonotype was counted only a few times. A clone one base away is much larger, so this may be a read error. The CDR3 loop reads CDSSTGGAEAFF. The CDR3 region has the DNA TGTGACAGCTCGACAGGGGGGGCTGAAGCTTTCTTT. The rearrangement uses TRBV2 and TRBJ1-1; 9 nucleotides line up with TRBD1. Germline V gene data show CDR1 as SNHLY and CDR2 as FYNNEI. The CDR3 runs to 12 residues.

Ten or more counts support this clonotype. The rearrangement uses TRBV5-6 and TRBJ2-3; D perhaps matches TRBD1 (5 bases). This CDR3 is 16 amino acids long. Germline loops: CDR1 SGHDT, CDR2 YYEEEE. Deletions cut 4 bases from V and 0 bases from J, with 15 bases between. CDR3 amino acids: CASSMTLGVSTDTQYF. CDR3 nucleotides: TGTGCCAGCAGCATGACCCTAGGGGTGAGCACAGATACGCAGTATTTT.

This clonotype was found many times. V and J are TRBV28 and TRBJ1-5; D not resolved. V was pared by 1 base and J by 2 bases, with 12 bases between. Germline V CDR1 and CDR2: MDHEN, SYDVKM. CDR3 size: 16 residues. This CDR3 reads CASSLYRGPGNQPQHF. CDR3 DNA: TGTGCCAGCAGTTTATATCGCGGGCCGGGCAATCAGCCCCAGCATTTT.

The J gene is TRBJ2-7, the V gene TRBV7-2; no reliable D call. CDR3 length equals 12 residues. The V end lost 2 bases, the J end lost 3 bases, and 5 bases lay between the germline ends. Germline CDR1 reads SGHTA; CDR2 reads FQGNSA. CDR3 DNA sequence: TGTGCCAGCAGCTTATTTGGCTACGAGCAGTACTTC. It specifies CASSLFGYEQYF.

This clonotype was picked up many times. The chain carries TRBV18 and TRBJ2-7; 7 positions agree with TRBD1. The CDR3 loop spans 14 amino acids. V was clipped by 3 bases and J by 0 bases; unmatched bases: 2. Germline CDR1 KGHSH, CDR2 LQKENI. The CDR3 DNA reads TGTGCCAGCTCACCTGACAGGGTCTCCTACGAGCAGTACTTC. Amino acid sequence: CASSPDRVSYEQYF.

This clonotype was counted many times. CDR3 protein: CASNRAPSMNTEAFF. The CDR3 DNA reads TGTGCCAGCAATCGGGCCCCTTCTATGAACACTGAAGCTTTCTTT. This chain connects TRBV7-2 to TRBJ1-1; D uncertain. Germline V gives CDR1 SGHTA, CDR2 FQGNSA. V was pared by 7 bases and J by 0 bases, with 15 bases between. This CDR3 spans 15 amino acids.

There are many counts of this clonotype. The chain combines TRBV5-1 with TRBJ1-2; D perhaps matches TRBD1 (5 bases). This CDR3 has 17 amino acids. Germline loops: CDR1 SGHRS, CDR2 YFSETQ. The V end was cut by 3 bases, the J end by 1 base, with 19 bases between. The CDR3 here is CASSSSGGSPLNYGYTF. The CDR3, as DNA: TGCGCCAGCAGCTCCTCGGGGGGGTCCCCACTTAACTATGGCTACACCTTC.

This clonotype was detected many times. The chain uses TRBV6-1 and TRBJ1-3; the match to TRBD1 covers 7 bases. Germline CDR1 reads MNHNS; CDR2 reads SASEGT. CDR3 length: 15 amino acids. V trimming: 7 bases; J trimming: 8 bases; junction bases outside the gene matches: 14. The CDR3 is CASTSHNRQGDTIYF. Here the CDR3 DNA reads TGTGCCAGCACCTCCCATAATAGGCAGGGGGACACCATATATTTT.

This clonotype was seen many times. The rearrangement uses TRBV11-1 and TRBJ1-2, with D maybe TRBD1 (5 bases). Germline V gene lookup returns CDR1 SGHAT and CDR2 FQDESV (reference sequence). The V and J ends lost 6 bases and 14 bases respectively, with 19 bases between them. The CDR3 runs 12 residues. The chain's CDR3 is CASSSALGPPTF. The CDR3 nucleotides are TGTGCCAGCAGTTCCGCTTTGGGACCGCCTACCTTC.

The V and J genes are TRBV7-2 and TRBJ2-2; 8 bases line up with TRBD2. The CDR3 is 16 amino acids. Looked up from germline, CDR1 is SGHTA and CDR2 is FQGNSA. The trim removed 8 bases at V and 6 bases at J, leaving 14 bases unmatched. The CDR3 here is CASGRRAGEGAGELFF. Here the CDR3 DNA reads TGTGCCAGCGGCAGAAGAGCGGGAGAAGGGGCCGGGGAGCTGTTTTTT.